The 6 T cell receptor beta chains below were found in one sample sequenced in a study of PD-L1 blockade in urothelial cancer. Only in-frame clones appear in the TCRdb table, and some are missing; sequencing was by immunoSEQ multiplex PCR. The sample lists under 40,000 clones, 84% occurring once. Material: PBMCs, obtained around atezolizumab (anti-PD-L1) treatment. The receptors were gathered from a man aged 60-69 years with urothelial cancer.

This clone has a single count. The rearrangement uses TRBV2 and TRBJ1-4; 7 positions agree with TRBD1. V was clipped by 6 bases and J by 6 bases; unmatched bases: 4. Germline lookup yields CDR1 SNHLY and CDR2 FYNNEI. This CDR3 comprises 13 residues. The CDR3 sequence is CASRGQWDEKLFF. The CDR3 DNA reads TGTGCCAGCAGGGGACAGTGGGATGAAAAACTGTTTTTT.

This chain uses TRBV11-2 with TRBJ2-3; 7 bases are a match to TRBD1. Per germline, CDR1 SGHAT and CDR2 FQNNGV. The CDR3 extends over 14 amino acids. V was clipped by 7 bases and J by 1 base; unmatched bases: 5. The CDR3 protein is CASTNRGGTDTQYF. In DNA form, the CDR3 reads TGTGCCAGCACCAACAGGGGAGGCACAGATACGCAGTATTTT.

The chain is built from TRBV5-1 and TRBJ2-1; TRBD1 might be the D (6 bases). CDR3 length equals 15 residues. Trimming took 0 bases from V and 7 from J, leaving 14 bases between them. Germline values: CDR1 SGHRS, CDR2 YFSETQ. CDR3 in amino acids: CASSLGQALGNEQFF. The CDR3 coding sequence is TGCGCCAGCAGCTTGGGACAGGCCCTAGGGAATGAGCAGTTCTTC.

The V call is TRBV7-2, the J call TRBJ2-7; 7 bases are shared with TRBD1. Germline trimming cut 5 bases from V and 3 bases from J; bases unmatched to any gene: 7. The CDR3 covers 14 residues. Germline CDR1 is SGHTA and CDR2 is FQGNSA. The CDR3 reads CASSRRQGFYEQYF. DNA of the CDR3: TGTGCCAGCAGCCGCAGACAGGGATTCTACGAGCAGTACTTC.

This chain uses TRBV29-1 with TRBJ2-7; tentatively, D is TRBD2 (5 bases). CDR1 and CDR2 from the germline V gene are SQVTM and ANQGSEA. The CDR3 is 13 residues long. Trimming took off 5 bases at V and 2 bases at J, with 13 bases between the two ends. The CDR3 region is CSVKKDGAYEQYF. Written as DNA, the CDR3 is TGCAGCGTTAAAAAGGACGGGGCCTACGAGCAGTACTTC.

The V gene is TRBV18, the J gene TRBJ2-1; TRBD2 aligns across 14 bases. Germline V gene lookup returns CDR1 KGHSH and CDR2 LQKENI. The CDR3 is 17 amino acids. V lost 3 bases to trimming and J lost 5 bases; unmatched junction nucleotides: 6. This CDR3 is CASSPRTSGGLDNEQFF. For the CDR3, the DNA is TGTGCCAGCTCACCGAGGACTAGCGGGGGGCTCGACAATGAGCAGTTCTTC.